This section outlines one TCR beta chain sequence together with its context. Its antigen is currently unknown. CDR3 length equals 14 residues. Germline CDR1 and CDR2: SGHRS and YFSETQ. V shed 5 bases and J shed 4 bases, with 16 bases lying between them. Magnetic negative selection enriched CD4+ T cells from thawed PBMCs. These data belong to a study of untreated major depressive disorder. Broader study findings: TRBV05-01 (Vbeta 5.1) usage was higher in CD4+ T cells of depressed patients than controls. The small study sample limits how generally findings apply.

Clones were read by immunoSEQ multiplex PCR, and TCRdb kept only the in-frame ones, dropping some. Of approximately 20,000 clones listed, approximately 89% are singletons. The chain is built from TRBV5-1 and TRBJ2-7; tentatively, D is TRBD1 (6 bases). This clonotype originated in a young woman in good health. The material sequenced was CD4+ T cells from PBMCs. The chain's CDR3 is CASSILQGGYEQYF. CDR3 DNA: TGCGCCAGCAGTATACTACAGGGCGGGTACGAGCAGTACTTC.